The entry that follows covers one T cell receptor beta chain sequence. This clonotype showed up just a few times. The specificity of this receptor is unknown. Per-nucleotide qualities are absent, and no much larger clonotype sits a single base away. The sample comes from a study of regulatory T cells in long-lasting Graves disease (dated by TCRdb to about 2021). Context from the whole study: To count as having persistent Graves' disease, a patient had to have received antithyroid drug treatment for over 5 years with TSH receptor autoantibodies remaining persistently positive. Patients with persistent Graves' disease were compared with patients with newly diagnosed Graves' disease using TCR sequencing and RNA sequencing of peripheral blood. The study was conducted in China and was registered as a clinical trial. A total of around 35 samples underwent TCR sequencing: about 13 from persistent and about 20 from newly diagnosed Graves' disease patients. Antithyroid drugs had been taken for about 10.3 years on average by persistent Graves' disease patients in the clinical cohort. Results and caveats for the whole study, not just this receptor: Because the primary lesion, thyroid tissue, could not be accessed, the study looked at peripheral blood alone. The authors noted that the small sample size was a limitation that may lower accuracy. A larger number of public clonotypes was shared among persistent patients (2,741) than among newly diagnosed patients (roughly 930). TRBV28, TRBJ1-2 and TRBJ2-5 were preferentially used in persistent disease, while TRBV20-1 and TRBJ2-1 were favored in newly diagnosed disease. Sequencing and analysis were restricted to the TCR beta chain. Lower TCR Shannon entropy and fewer highly expanded clones were observed in persistent Graves' disease patients than in newly diagnosed patients, which suggested clonal expansion.

Receptors were amplified or captured by multiplex PCR. The instrument given in TCRdb is Illumina HiSeq 4000. TCR beta libraries were built with iRepertoire HTBI primers and Arm-PCR amplification of CDR3 regions. PCR products were gel purified before sequencing. From the authors' description of their analysis: Gene usage analysis of CDR3 amino acid clonotypes relied on the approximately 60 TRBV and fewer than 15 TRBJ segments identified across samples. COPE and FqMerger were used to merge the filtered high-quality paired reads into contigs. BLAST was used to align contigs to the IMGT TRBV, TRBD and TRBJ reference genes, and CDR3 was defined following IMGT. Any clonotype with a frequency above 0.1% was classified as a highly expanded clone. Repertoire diversity was measured by Shannon entropy, and V-J evenness by the Gini coefficient. Public clonotypes were defined as clonotypes shared by more than one individual. The public reads were reprocessed in TCRdb via fastp at Q25 and MiXCR, keeping in-frame beta chains. Each CDR3 protein gets just one entry, which takes the most common genes and DNA from the rows behind it. TCRdb's processing, not the authors' own work, is the source of the V and J calls. The sample table lists over 250,000 distinct CDR3 sequences, roughly 21% of them with a count of one. The ten top clones hold 45% to 70% of the sample.

This specimen's time point label, interpreted: persistent/refractory GD, antithyroid drugs over 5 years with positive TRAb. RNA was extracted from PBMCs in TRIzol for both TCR sequencing and RNA sequencing. Graves' disease was diagnosed according to American Thyroid Association guidelines. Patients were recruited from an endocrinology department in Xi'an, China. Each patient gave approximately 8.8 milliliters of peripheral blood, collected in an EDTA anticoagulant tube. Ficoll Paque Plus density gradient separation was used to isolate PBMCs, and no additional T cell sorting was done. An Agilent 2100 Bioanalyzer and agarose gel were used to check RNA quality, and a NanoDrop 2000 was used to measure RNA concentration. The germline V gene yields MNHNS for CDR1 and SASEGT for CDR2. The CDR3 runs 13 amino acids, cysteine and phenylalanine included. Only the CDR3 DNA stays, 39 bases, in frame from base 1. The V end loses 6 bases and the J end loses 1 base, and a stretch of 10 bases separates them.

Sequencing was performed on peripheral blood mononuclear cells (PBMCs), taken when the disease was refractory, from a patient treated with antithyroid drugs. The chain employs TRBV6-1 and TRBJ2-7, with the D segment identity uncertain. The sequence derives from a female donor with Graves disease. CDR3 sequence: CASRHSDSYEQYF. The DNA sequence is given as TGTGCCAGCAGACACAGTGATTCCTACGAGCAGTACTTC.